This T cell receptor beta chain was sequenced for a study of blood T cell repertoires in COVID-19 (TCRdb year 2020). With regard to the full study: The collaborator samples originated in the United States, Italy and Spain and spanned the acute and convalescent phases of COVID-19. The prospective study material was composed of cDNA or gDNA derived from T cells, B-cell-depleted T cells, or PBMCs. Samples were obtained from the ongoing ImmuneRACE study (first 160 participants) and from about 1,300 subjects provided by 6 global collaborators. The dataset comprised deeply sampled blood TCRbeta repertoires from subjects exposed to, actively infected with, or recovered from COVID-19. The sample metadata nearly always contained a de-identified subject ID, COVID-19 status, age in years and sex. The repertoires were made available in a free public database intended to serve as a resource for research on the immune response to SARS-CoV-2. Where available, HLA class I and class II types were taken from metadata supplied by the sample provider and were not determined by assay-based typing. Here is what the overall study found, with its caveats: The quantity of clinical and demographic metadata differed by source and by participant and was supplied without curation.

Regarding this clone: Its cognate antigen has yet to be identified. Base qualities are missing; no much larger clone stands one base away.

In the germline V gene, CDR1 corresponds to MGHRA and CDR2 to YSYEKL. Ends trimmed: V by 0 bases, J by 4 bases; bases unmatched to a gene: 3. The cysteine opens and the phenylalanine closes a CDR3 of 15 amino acids. Only the CDR3 DNA is retained, 45 bases long and in frame from the first base. TCRbeta CDR3 regions were amplified from genomic DNA using the immunoSEQ Assay, a bias-controlled multiplex PCR. The study's own analysis went as follows. Nucleated cell counts per sample were estimated from amplification of reference gene primers within the assay. To quantify the absolute abundance of each unique TCRbeta CDR3 rearrangement, sequence reads were collapsed and filtered. For each sample, productive Simpson clonality was calculated as the square root of Simpson's diversity index across productive rearrangements. The table was pulled from immuneACCESS by TCRdb, which kept in-frame rearrangements only. Such tables lose some clones; where checked, under half of the loss comes from unresolved V genes, and the rest has no known cause. The DNA gave D and trimming, while V, J and clone size come from that table. The sample yields 250,000 or so clones; 80% to 90% were counted once. The top ten hold about 1.9% of the sample.

In the prospective study, participants were roughly 18 to 100 years old, resided in about two dozen geographic areas of the United States, and were enrolled through a virtual design. To assign participants to cohorts, the prospective study relied on clinical history that participants themselves reported in a screening survey and a study questionnaire. ImmuneRACE Cohort 3 recovered participants were defined by two consecutive negative NP/OP PCR tests, healthcare professional clearance, or symptom resolution. Each participant in the prospective study had whole blood, serum and a nasopharyngeal or oropharyngeal swab collected by mobile phlebotomists. Over an approximately 2-month period, participants in the prospective study had the option of providing additional blood draws and questionnaires. Before DNA extraction, blood samples from the prospective study were shipped at room temperature or frozen.

The sequence joins TRBV4-1 to TRBJ1-5; the junction holds 7 bases that match TRBD1. Sequences were obtained from PBMCs or T cells enriched from blood (not recorded which). The source of this sequence is a woman in her forties or fifties who had recovered from COVID-19. Here the CDR3 is given as CASSQEGQKNQPQHF. The bases read TGCGCCAGCAGCCAAGAGGGACAGAAGAATCAGCCCCAGCATTTT.